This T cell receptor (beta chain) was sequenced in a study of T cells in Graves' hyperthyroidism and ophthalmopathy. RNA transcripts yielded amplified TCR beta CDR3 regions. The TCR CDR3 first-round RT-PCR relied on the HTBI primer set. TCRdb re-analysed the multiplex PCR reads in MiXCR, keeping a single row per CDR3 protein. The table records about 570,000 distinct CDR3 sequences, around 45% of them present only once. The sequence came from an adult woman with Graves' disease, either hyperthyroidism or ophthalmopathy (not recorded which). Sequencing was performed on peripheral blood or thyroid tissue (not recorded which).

CDR3 coding DNA: TGTGCCAGCAGCTTAGTTACGGGAGGGCCGACAGATACGCAGTATTTT. Protein product: CASSLVTGGPTDTQYF. This chain links TRBV7-6 with TRBJ2-3, with TRBD2 matching over 8 bases. This CDR3 has 16 residues. V gave up 1 base and J gave up 3 bases; unmatched junction bases: 6. From germline, CDR1 is SGHVS and CDR2 FNYEAQ.